This is a list of T cell receptor beta chains from one sample in a study of blood T cell repertoires in COVID-19. Profiled with immunoSEQ multiplex PCR; TCRdb holds only in-frame clones, not every one. The sample holds 200,000 to 250,000 clones, 70% to 90% seen once. Sequenced: PBMCs or T cells enriched from blood (not recorded which). The source is a woman in her 30s who had been exposed to COVID-19. The CDR3 runs from the conserved cysteine through the conserved F or W. A D gene is named only where the DNA matches it firmly. Not every row has a clone size; where given, it reads once, few, many or a size class.

once TRBJ2-3 TRBD1 TRBV4-1 CASSQDGDRGPWRDTQYF TGCGCCAGCAGCCAAGATGGGGACAGGGGCCCCTGGCGAGATACGCAGTATTTT
NA TRBJ2-2 TRBD2 TRBV5-4 CASSLCLAVNTGELFF TGTGCCAGCAGCTTGTGCCTAGCGGTGAACACCGGGGAGCTGTTTTTT
few TRBJ1-5 NA TRBV3-1/TRBV3-2 CASSQGTSGYSNQPQHF TGTGCCAGCAGCCAAGGAACGTCAGGTTATAGCAATCAGCCCCAGCATTTT
NA TRBJ2-1 NA TRBV24-1 CATIYRDHEQFF TGTGCCACCATTTACAGGGACCATGAGCAGTTCTTC
NA TRBJ1-4 NA TRBV9 CASSVGSWGGNEKLFF TGTGCCAGCAGCGTAGGTAGTTGGGGGGGCAATGAAAAACTGTTTTTT
NA TRBJ2-7 NA TRBV12-3/TRBV12-4 CASSLGRIYEQYF TGTGCCAGCAGTTTGGGCAGGATCTACGAGCAGTACTTC
NA TRBJ1-4 TRBD1 TRBV5-1 CASSGRGRDEKLFF TGCGCCAGCAGCGGCAGGGGGCGCGATGAAAAACTGTTTTTT
NA TRBJ2-1 NA TRBV11-2 CASSRGAQKYNEQFF TGTGCCAGCAGCCGGGGGGCCCAGAAGTACAATGAGCAGTTCTTC
NA TRBJ1-1 NA TRBV19 CASSPLQIEAAFF TGTGCCAGTAGTCCTCTCCAGATTGAAGCGGCTTTCTTT
NA TRBJ2-7 NA TRBV6-5 CASSYSQGKTYEQYF TGTGCCAGCAGTTACTCGCAGGGGAAGACCTACGAGCAGTACTTC
NA TRBJ2-6 NA TRBV3-1/TRBV3-2 CASSPRGGAGANVLTF TGTGCCAGCAGCCCTCGAGGAGGGGCTGGGGCCAACGTCCTGACTTTC
NA TRBJ1-6 NA TRBV19 CASSRQLTLLYNSPLHF TGTGCCAGTAGTCGACAGTTAACTCTCCTCTATAATTCACCCCTCCACTTT
NA TRBJ2-3 NA TRBV11-3 CASSLTRVFTDTQYF TGTGCCAGCAGCCTGACGAGGGTATTCACAGATACGCAGTATTTT
NA TRBJ2-7 TRBD1 TRBV6-4 CASKSMGQGFDEQYF TGTGCCAGCAAATCGATGGGACAGGGATTCGACGAGCAGTACTTC
NA TRBJ2-3 TRBD2 TRBV9 CASSIQSGGGPDTQYF TGTGCCAGCAGCATTCAAAGCGGGGGTGGCCCAGATACGCAGTATTTT
few TRBJ2-7 NA TRBV19 CASSFGQKYEQYF TGTGCCAGTAGTTTTGGACAGAAGTACGAGCAGTACTTC
NA TRBJ2-2 TRBD1 TRBV27 CASSSQTGLLGELFF TGTGCCAGCAGTTCTCAGACAGGGCTACTCGGGGAGCTGTTTTTT
NA TRBJ1-1 NA TRBV3-1/TRBV3-2 CASSQEGAFRAFF TGTGCCAGCAGCCAAGAAGGAGCTTTCAGAGCTTTCTTT
NA TRBJ1-4 TRBD1 TRBV5-1 CASSGGQGAEKLFF TGCGCCAGCAGCGGGGGACAGGGTGCTGAAAAACTGTTTTTT
NA TRBJ1-1 TRBD1 TRBV5-1 CASSMWGQGTEAFF TGCGCCAGCAGCATGTGGGGACAGGGCACTGAAGCTTTCTTT